This T cell receptor (beta chain) was identified during a study of T cell changes during pregnancy in multiple sclerosis. Germline-derived CDR1 and CDR2 are MNHEY and SMNVEV (reference sequence). After removal of 3 bases from V and 3 bases from J, the junction contained 8 bases not matched to a gene. CDR3 length equals 16 residues. Clones were read by immunoSEQ multiplex PCR, and TCRdb kept only the in-frame ones, dropping some. This table holds about 38,000 clones, about 90% found once. The receptor was isolated from a female donor in good health, enrolled as a control in a pregnancy study. V gene TRBV27 combines with J gene TRBJ2-1, with TRBD2 identical over 7 bases. The sample was CD4+ T cells from peripheral blood mononuclear cells, taken after pregnancy. CDR3 residues: CASSFQRGTNYNEQFF. The CDR3, as DNA: TGTGCCAGCAGTTTCCAGCGGGGCACGAACTACAATGAGCAGTTCTTC.